The rows below give T cell receptor beta chains drawn from one sample of a study of T cell responses to AZD1222 COVID-19 vaccine. Using immunoSEQ multiplex PCR, the repertoire was profiled, and TCRdb retains in-frame clones only, with some absent. In the table there are about 120,000 clones, approximately 90% of which are singletons. The sequences come from peripheral blood, collected on day 0 of AZD1222 vaccination. The receptors come from an adult in good health. Both conserved end residues are part of each CDR3. The D gene is left open where the match is weak. Some rows have no size entry. The others give once, few or many, or a class for an expanded clone.

v_call: TRBV3-1/TRBV3-2
d_call: .
clone_size: .
j_call: TRBJ2-4
cdr3_nt: TGTGCCAGCAGCCACCACTTAGGACAGAAGACAAACATTCAGTACTTC
cdr3_aa: CASSHHLGQKTNIQYF

v_call: TRBV11-2
d_call: .
clone_size: .
j_call: TRBJ2-1
cdr3_nt: TGTGCCAGCAAGGGGGGGGAGCAACACAATGAGCAGTTCTTC
cdr3_aa: CASKGGEQHNEQFF

v_call: TRBV18
d_call: TRBD1
clone_size: .
j_call: TRBJ1-2
cdr3_nt: TGTGCCAGCTCGCCCGGGACAGGGTCTTTAACTAACTATGGCTACACCTTC
cdr3_aa: CASSPGTGSLTNYGYTF

v_call: TRBV6-6
d_call: .
clone_size: .
j_call: TRBJ1-5
cdr3_nt: TGTGCCAGCACCGGGGACGGCCGGGGCAATCAGCCCCAGCATTTT
cdr3_aa: CASTGDGRGNQPQHF

v_call: TRBV10-3
d_call: TRBD1
clone_size: .
j_call: TRBJ1-2
cdr3_nt: TGTGCCATCAGTGAGCGGGCAGGGGGAGTGGATGGCTACACCTTC
cdr3_aa: CAISERAGGVDGYTF

v_call: TRBV12-3/TRBV12-4
d_call: .
clone_size: .
j_call: TRBJ1-2
cdr3_nt: TGTGCCAGCAGTTTAGGGGGGATCTATGGCTACACCTTC
cdr3_aa: CASSLGGIYGYTF

v_call: TRBV5-1
d_call: .
clone_size: .
j_call: TRBJ1-1
cdr3_nt: TGCGCCAGCAGCTTCAACAGGGAGGGGGGCACTGAAGCTTTCTTT
cdr3_aa: CASSFNREGGTEAFF

v_call: TRBV5-4
d_call: .
clone_size: .
j_call: TRBJ1-1
cdr3_nt: TGTGCCAGCAGCCAAAGCCCGGGACATATAGGCGATGAAGCTTTCTTT
cdr3_aa: CASSQSPGHIGDEAFF

v_call: TRBV9
d_call: .
clone_size: .
j_call: TRBJ1-4
cdr3_nt: TGTGCCAGCAGCGCCCCAGCAAATAATGAAAAACTGTTTTTT
cdr3_aa: CASSAPANNEKLFF

v_call: TRBV18
d_call: TRBD1
clone_size: .
j_call: TRBJ2-2
cdr3_nt: TGTGCCAGCTCCCTCGGGACAGACACCGGGGAGCTGTTTTTT
cdr3_aa: CASSLGTDTGELFF

v_call: TRBV2
d_call: TRBD1
clone_size: .
j_call: TRBJ1-2
cdr3_nt: TGTGCCAGCACACTACAGGGGGCAAACTATGGCTACACCTTC
cdr3_aa: CASTLQGANYGYTF

v_call: TRBV27
d_call: TRBD1
clone_size: .
j_call: TRBJ1-5
cdr3_nt: TGTGCCAGCAGCCGGGACAGGGGCAATCAGCCCCAGCATTTT
cdr3_aa: CASSRDRGNQPQHF

v_call: TRBV5-1
d_call: .
clone_size: .
j_call: TRBJ1-5
cdr3_nt: TGCGCCAGCAGCCATCAACATAGCAAACCCGGCAATCAGCCCCAGCATTTT
cdr3_aa: CASSHQHSKPGNQPQHF

v_call: TRBV14
d_call: .
clone_size: .
j_call: TRBJ1-6
cdr3_nt: TGTGCCAGCAGCCAAGATTATTCACCCCTCCACTTT
cdr3_aa: CASSQDYSPLHF

v_call: TRBV18
d_call: .
clone_size: .
j_call: TRBJ1-1
cdr3_nt: TGTGCCAGCTCCAGTGACCGGTACGCTGAAGCTTTCTTT
cdr3_aa: CASSSDRYAEAFF

v_call: TRBV10-3
d_call: .
clone_size: .
j_call: TRBJ1-4
cdr3_nt: TGTGCCATCAGTGAGTCACGGTCAACTAATGAAAAACTGTTTTTT
cdr3_aa: CAISESRSTNEKLFF

v_call: TRBV11-2
d_call: TRBD1
clone_size: .
j_call: TRBJ2-1
cdr3_nt: TGTGCCAGCACCCTATGGGTTGGGACAGGGAATAATGAGCAGTTCTTC
cdr3_aa: CASTLWVGTGNNEQFF

v_call: TRBV30
d_call: TRBD2
clone_size: .
j_call: TRBJ2-3
cdr3_nt: TGTGCCTGGACTAGCGGGGGGAGCACAGATACGCAGTATTTT
cdr3_aa: CAWTSGGSTDTQYF

v_call: TRBV2
d_call: .
clone_size: .
j_call: TRBJ1-6
cdr3_nt: TGTGCCAGCAGTGAAAATTGGGCAGGGTCGGGTTCACCCCTCCACTTT
cdr3_aa: CASSENWAGSGSPLHF

v_call: TRBV12-3/TRBV12-4
d_call: .
clone_size: .
j_call: TRBJ1-1
cdr3_nt: TGTGCCAGCAGTTCAGACGCGAACACTGAAGCTTTCTTT
cdr3_aa: CASSSDANTEAFF

v_call: TRBV27
d_call: TRBD1
clone_size: .
j_call: TRBJ1-1
cdr3_nt: TGTGCCAGCAGTATAACAGGGGCGGAAGCTTTCTTT
cdr3_aa: CASSITGAEAFF

v_call: TRBV2
d_call: .
clone_size: once
j_call: TRBJ1-1
cdr3_nt: TGTGCCAGCAGTGAATCGGGGGGGCAGTACACTGAAGCTTTCTTT
cdr3_aa: CASSESGGQYTEAFF

v_call: TRBV10-3
d_call: .
clone_size: .
j_call: TRBJ2-6
cdr3_nt: TGTGCCTCTCGAGAGGGGGGGCGCTCTGGGGCCAACGTCCTGACTTTC
cdr3_aa: CASREGGRSGANVLTF

v_call: TRBV3-1/TRBV3-2
d_call: .
clone_size: .
j_call: TRBJ1-1
cdr3_nt: TGTGCCAGCAGCCAACAGCCGGCAGGGTACACTGAAGCTTTCTTT
cdr3_aa: CASSQQPAGYTEAFF

v_call: TRBV19
d_call: TRBD1
clone_size: .
j_call: TRBJ1-2
cdr3_nt: TGTGCCAGTAGCTGGACAGGCTATGGCTACACCTTC
cdr3_aa: CASSWTGYGYTF

v_call: TRBV4-1
d_call: TRBD1
clone_size: .
j_call: TRBJ1-1
cdr3_nt: TGCGCCAGCAGCCCGACCTCCGGGACAGGGAGCGGAGCTTTCTTT
cdr3_aa: CASSPTSGTGSGAFF

v_call: TRBV19
d_call: TRBD1
clone_size: .
j_call: TRBJ2-3
cdr3_nt: TGTGCCAGTAGGACGGACAGGGGCCGTTCAGATACGCAGTATTTT
cdr3_aa: CASRTDRGRSDTQYF

v_call: TRBV24-1
d_call: TRBD1
clone_size: .
j_call: TRBJ1-5
cdr3_nt: TGTGCCACCAGGACAGGGAATCAGCCCCAGCATTTT
cdr3_aa: CATRTGNQPQHF

v_call: TRBV6-5
d_call: .
clone_size: .
j_call: TRBJ2-3
cdr3_nt: TGTGCCAGCAGTTACTCGGGGCCAGATACGCAGTATTTT
cdr3_aa: CASSYSGPDTQYF

v_call: TRBV4-1
d_call: .
clone_size: .
j_call: TRBJ1-1
cdr3_nt: TGCGCCAGCAGGGCACAGGGCACTGAAGCTTTCTTT
cdr3_aa: CASRAQGTEAFF

v_call: TRBV18
d_call: .
clone_size: .
j_call: TRBJ1-2
cdr3_nt: TGTGCCAGCTCACCAGTAGGGCCCGCAAACTATGGCTACACCTTC
cdr3_aa: CASSPVGPANYGYTF

v_call: TRBV21-1
d_call: .
clone_size: .
j_call: TRBJ1-6
cdr3_nt: TGTGCCAGCAGCAGGTTCCGGGGATCGGTGGATTCACCCCTCCACTTT
cdr3_aa: CASSRFRGSVDSPLHF

v_call: TRBV2
d_call: .
clone_size: .
j_call: TRBJ1-2
cdr3_nt: TGTGCCAGCCATGGGGCAGGGGATGGCTACACCTTC
cdr3_aa: CASHGAGDGYTF

v_call: TRBV5-4
d_call: .
clone_size: .
j_call: TRBJ2-1
cdr3_nt: TGTGCCAGCAGCACCTGGGGGTACAATGAGCAGTTCTTC
cdr3_aa: CASSTWGYNEQFF

v_call: TRBV5-6
d_call: .
clone_size: .
j_call: TRBJ1-1
cdr3_nt: TGTGCCAGCAGCACTAACACTGAAGCTTTCTTT
cdr3_aa: CASSTNTEAFF

v_call: TRBV5-1
d_call: .
clone_size: once
j_call: TRBJ2-1
cdr3_nt: TGCGCCAGCAGCTCTCAACCGGGCCCCCCTACCAATGAGCAGTTCTTC
cdr3_aa: CASSSQPGPPTNEQFF

v_call: TRBV2
d_call: TRBD1
clone_size: .
j_call: TRBJ1-2
cdr3_nt: TGTGCCAGCAGTGAAGCGGGAGGACAGGGAAGGGGCTACACCTTC
cdr3_aa: CASSEAGGQGRGYTF

v_call: TRBV5-3
d_call: TRBD2
clone_size: .
j_call: TRBJ2-7
cdr3_nt: TGTGCCAGAAGCTATACTCCCCCTGGGGTGCGGGGGGAGGGTGAGCAGTACTTC
cdr3_aa: CARSYTPPGVRGEGEQYF

v_call: TRBV3-1/TRBV3-2
d_call: .
clone_size: .
j_call: TRBJ1-1
cdr3_nt: TGTGCCAGCACCCCCCCGGAGGGGTCCACTGAAGCTTTCTTT
cdr3_aa: CASTPPEGSTEAFF

v_call: TRBV5-1
d_call: .
clone_size: .
j_call: TRBJ2-3
cdr3_nt: TGCGCCAGCAGTTGGGGTGGGGCAGATACGCAGTATTTT
cdr3_aa: CASSWGGADTQYF

v_call: TRBV28
d_call: .
clone_size: .
j_call: TRBJ2-2
cdr3_nt: TGTGCCAGCACGGCCGTTAGGGAGCTGTTTTTT
cdr3_aa: CASTAVRELFF

v_call: TRBV7-9
d_call: TRBD1
clone_size: .
j_call: TRBJ1-2
cdr3_nt: TGTGCCAGCAGCTTGGGACAGGGCAACTATGGCTACACCTTC
cdr3_aa: CASSLGQGNYGYTF

v_call: TRBV19
d_call: .
clone_size: .
j_call: TRBJ1-2
cdr3_nt: TGTGCCAGTAGTCCCCAGGGGCTAAACTATGGCTACACCTTC
cdr3_aa: CASSPQGLNYGYTF

v_call: TRBV19
d_call: .
clone_size: .
j_call: TRBJ2-2
cdr3_nt: TGTGCCAGTAGTTCCTGGACAGTGGACACCGGGGAGCTGTTTTTT
cdr3_aa: CASSSWTVDTGELFF

v_call: TRBV30
d_call: TRBD2
clone_size: .
j_call: TRBJ2-1
cdr3_nt: TGTGCCTGGAGCCGAGGACTAGCCAACAATGAGCAGTTCTTC
cdr3_aa: CAWSRGLANNEQFF

v_call: TRBV6-1
d_call: .
clone_size: .
j_call: TRBJ1-6
cdr3_nt: TGTGCCAGCAGTGAACTTGGCAGGGGCCAAAATTCACCCCTCCACTTT
cdr3_aa: CASSELGRGQNSPLHF

v_call: TRBV5-1
d_call: .
clone_size: .
j_call: TRBJ1-1
cdr3_nt: TGCGCCAGCACGAGGCTGGGGGGCACTGAAGCTTTCTTT
cdr3_aa: CASTRLGGTEAFF

v_call: TRBV7-3
d_call: .
clone_size: .
j_call: TRBJ2-1
cdr3_nt: TGTGCCAGCAGCCAAACCGGGACGGGATCCTACAATGAGCAGTTCTTC
cdr3_aa: CASSQTGTGSYNEQFF

v_call: TRBV5-4
d_call: .
clone_size: .
j_call: TRBJ1-2
cdr3_nt: TGTGCCAGCTCCCAGGGGATCGGAAGCTACACCTTC
cdr3_aa: CASSQGIGSYTF

v_call: TRBV6-5
d_call: .
clone_size: .
j_call: TRBJ1-2
cdr3_nt: TGTGCCAGCAGTAGGGGCAGGGGAGGTGGAGGCTACACCTTC
cdr3_aa: CASSRGRGGGGYTF

v_call: TRBV6-2/TRBV6-3
d_call: TRBD2
clone_size: .
j_call: TRBJ2-3
cdr3_nt: TGTGCCAGCAGTTACGGGGCGGGAGACACAGATACGCAGTATTTT
cdr3_aa: CASSYGAGDTDTQYF

v_call: TRBV7-9
d_call: TRBD2
clone_size: .
j_call: TRBJ2-5
cdr3_nt: TGTGCCAGCAGCTTAGGGCTAGCGGGAGACGGGGAAGAGACCCAGTACTTC
cdr3_aa: CASSLGLAGDGEETQYF

v_call: TRBV5-1
d_call: TRBD2
clone_size: .
j_call: TRBJ2-3
cdr3_nt: TGCGCCAGCAGCTTGGCCCCGGGAGGGGCAGATACGCAGTATTTT
cdr3_aa: CASSLAPGGADTQYF